Presented here are 5 T cell receptor beta chains from one specimen sequenced in a study of cytomegalovirus exposure and HLA in healthy donors. 13 Jbeta primers and 60 Vbeta primers were used for the PCR. TCRdb's copy holds only in-frame clones and misses some; the assay was immunoSEQ multiplex PCR. The table has about 120,000 clones, about a sixth seen once. Sequenced sample: PBMCs. These receptor sequences come from a female donor in good health and CMV-seropositive.

The chain recombines TRBV5-1 with TRBJ2-3, with a weak D call TRBD2 (5 bases). Trimming cost V 4 bases and J 3 bases, with 15 bases left between them. Germline CDR1 is SGHRS and CDR2 is YFSETQ. CDR3 length: 15 residues. CDR3 nucleotide sequence: TGCGCCAGCAGCCTGGAAGGCCAGCGGACAGATACGCAGTATTTT. This gives the protein CASSLEGQRTDTQYF.

This clone was seen a handful of times. The rearrangement joins TRBV5-4 to TRBJ2-3; tentatively, D is TRBD2 (5 bases). The V gene lost 0 bases and the J gene lost 6 bases, with 8 bases spanning the gap. The germline gives CDR1 SGHNT, CDR2 YYREEE (reference sequence). The CDR3 is made up of 13 amino acids. CDR3 DNA sequence: TGTGCCAGCAGCTTGGACTCGGGGGATACGCAGTATTTT. This codes for CASSLDSGDTQYF.

The J gene is TRBJ2-1, the V gene TRBV6-5, with a weak D call TRBD1 (6 bases). CDR3 length equals 13 residues. Trimming took 4 bases from V and 3 from J, leaving 7 bases between them. Germline lookup yields CDR1 MNHEY and CDR2 SVGAGI. This chain's CDR3 is CASSSDSYNEQFF. The CDR3 DNA reads TGTGCCAGCAGTTCGGACAGCTACAATGAGCAGTTCTTC.

This sequence joins TRBV4-3 and TRBJ2-7; weak D call: TRBD1 (5 bases). The V end lost 0 bases, the J end lost 2 bases, and 17 bases lay between the germline ends. The CDR3 totals 17 residues. Germline lookup yields CDR1 LGHNA and CDR2 YSLEER. CDR3 in amino acids: CASSQDVGHELTYEQYF. The CDR3 nucleotides are TGCGCCAGCAGCCAAGATGTCGGACACGAACTTACCTACGAGCAGTACTTC.

The chain is built from TRBV19 and TRBJ2-7; the match to TRBD2 covers 7 bases. Germline CDR1 and CDR2: LNHDA and SQIVND (reference sequence). The CDR3 sequence is 18 residues long. J gave up 0 bases and V 5 bases, and 16 bases lay outside the gene matches. CDR3 region: CASSRRGGIPSTSYEQYF. DNA for the CDR3: TGTGCCAGTAGTCGAAGGGGAGGGATCCCCTCCACCTCCTACGAGCAGTACTTC.